The rows below give T cell receptor beta chains drawn from one sample of a study of cytotoxic CD8 clonotypes in ibrutinib-treated CLL. The assay was immunoSEQ multiplex PCR, and TCRdb's table has in-frame clones only and misses some. The top ten clones hold around 5% of a sample with about 80,000 clones, 70% to 80% of them seen once. Sample: PBMCs, taken after 12 months of ibrutinib treatment. The receptors come from a human donor with chronic lymphocytic leukemia. The conserved cysteine and the conserved F or W are not part of the CDR3 here.

TRBV19,ASSQGGGWSYEQY
TRBV30,AFSTRSAF
TRBV29-1,SVTRDRVPPTNEKLF
TRBV6-1,ASSEGLAVQETQY
TRBV5-8,ASSPGLAQETQY
TRBV7-3,ATHPRDPYEQY
TRBV6-1,ASGRTVRGETQY
TRBV29-1,SASWANTEAF
TRBV25-1,ASSDPGVGSEKLF
TRBV28,ASSPRLVGYEQY
TRBV6-5,ASSYPGQGTYGYT
TRBV19,ATAGTAYEQY
TRBV6-5,ASSYLLTANTGELF
TRBV29-1,SVADRGYTGELF
TRBV7-2,ASSLSGHNQPQH
TRBV19,ATHRGGQPQH